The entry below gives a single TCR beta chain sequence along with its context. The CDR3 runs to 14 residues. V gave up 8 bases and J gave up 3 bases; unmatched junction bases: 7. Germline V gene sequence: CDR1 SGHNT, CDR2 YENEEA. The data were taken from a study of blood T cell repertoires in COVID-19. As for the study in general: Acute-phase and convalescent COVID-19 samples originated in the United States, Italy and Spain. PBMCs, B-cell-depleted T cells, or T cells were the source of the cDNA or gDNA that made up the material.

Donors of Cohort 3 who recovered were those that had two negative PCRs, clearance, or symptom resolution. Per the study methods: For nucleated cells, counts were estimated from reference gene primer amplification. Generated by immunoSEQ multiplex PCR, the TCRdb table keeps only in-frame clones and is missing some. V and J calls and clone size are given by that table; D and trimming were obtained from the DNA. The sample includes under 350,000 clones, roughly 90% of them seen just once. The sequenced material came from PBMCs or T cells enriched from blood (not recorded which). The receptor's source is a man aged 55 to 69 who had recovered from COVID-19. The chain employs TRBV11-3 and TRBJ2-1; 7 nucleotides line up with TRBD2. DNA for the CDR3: TGTGCCAGCTCGGGCGGGAGTCTCTACAATGAGCAGTTCTTC. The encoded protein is CASSGGSLYNEQFF.